The clone carrying this TCR beta chain was seen a few times. This entry comes from a study of blood T cell repertoires in COVID-19. Study-wide background: There were acute and convalescent COVID-19 samples, and they came from the United States, Italy and Spain. In each case, the material was cDNA or gDNA derived from T cells, B-cell-depleted T cells, or PBMCs.

Original handling: Quantification of nucleated cells was approximated via reference gene primer amplification. TCRdb's table, derived via immunoSEQ multiplex PCR, lists solely in-frame clones and lacks some. Clone size and the V and J calls come from that table; the DNA yielded D and trimming. The sample has around 89,000 clones; around 72% are singletons. CDR3 length: 13 amino acids. Germline CDR1 and CDR2: LGHDT and YNNKEL (reference sequence). The V end was cut by 4 bases, the J end by 4 bases, with 8 bases between. This TCR came from an elderly woman with acute or convalescent COVID-19. The gene calls are TRBV3-1 (or the pseudogene TRBV3-2) and TRBJ1-5; D is uncertain. The sequenced material came from peripheral blood. The CDR3 is CASSPDGNQPQHF. The CDR3 nucleotides read TGTGCCAGCAGCCCAGACGGTAATCAGCCCCAGCATTTT.